The T cell receptor (beta chain) under discussion was sequenced for a study of T cell responses to AZD1222 COVID-19 vaccine. Germline V gene lookup returns CDR1 SGHRS and CDR2 YFSETQ. J was trimmed by 1 base and V by 0 bases; bases with no gene match: 5. The CDR3 sequence is 16 residues long. TCRdb's copy holds only in-frame clones and misses some; the assay was immunoSEQ multiplex PCR. The table includes around 88,000 clones, around 88% detected once. Points from the study as a whole: Donor demographics were predominantly white British with a female majority; clonal diversity may be underestimated. Baseline seropositivity characterized only a handful of AZD1222 recipients. Reports indicate that nearly half of spike-specific TCRs are directed at unmutated variant regions. Spike-specific TCR breadth and depth both grew after two AZD1222 doses.

To note about this clone: No antigen is known for it.

This clonotype originated in an adult in good health. This rearrangement joins TRBV5-1 to TRBJ2-3; 7 bases align to TRBD1. Sequences were derived from peripheral blood, sampled on day 0 of MenACWY control vaccination. The CDR3 bases are TGCGCCAGCAGCTTGGGACAGGGCTCCGGCACAGATACGCAGTATTTT. This translates into CASSLGQGSGTDTQYF.